The clone carrying this TCR beta chain was observed at least ten times. Its specificity is unknown. Unique molecular identifiers tagged the TCRbeta library. One entry per CDR3 protein, called by TCRdb with MiXCR from the PCR reads. This table has about 32,000 distinct CDR3 sequences, 5.5% to 8% appearing once. This entry comes from a study of T-cell reconstitution after alpha-beta-depleted transplantation in children. Study results and caveats: There were reportedly several hundred expanded graft clones from which alpha-beta T cells came about two months after transplant.

This TCR was sampled from a child younger than two who had a stem cell transplant for acute myeloid leukemia, so the T cells may come from the graft donor. The sample was peripheral blood, taken 60 days after TCRalphabeta/CD19-depleted stem cell transplant.

The CDR3 loop is CASSPPTGSPKDEQYF. The CDR3 DNA sequence: TGTGCCAGCAGTCCACCAACGGGCTCACCGAAAGACGAGCAGTACTTC. The chain combines TRBV27 with TRBJ2-7; D is uncertain. Germline V gene sequence: CDR1 MNHEY, CDR2 SMNVEV (reference sequence). The CDR3 consists of 16 residues. V lost 5 bases, J lost 5 bases, and 22 bases lay in between.